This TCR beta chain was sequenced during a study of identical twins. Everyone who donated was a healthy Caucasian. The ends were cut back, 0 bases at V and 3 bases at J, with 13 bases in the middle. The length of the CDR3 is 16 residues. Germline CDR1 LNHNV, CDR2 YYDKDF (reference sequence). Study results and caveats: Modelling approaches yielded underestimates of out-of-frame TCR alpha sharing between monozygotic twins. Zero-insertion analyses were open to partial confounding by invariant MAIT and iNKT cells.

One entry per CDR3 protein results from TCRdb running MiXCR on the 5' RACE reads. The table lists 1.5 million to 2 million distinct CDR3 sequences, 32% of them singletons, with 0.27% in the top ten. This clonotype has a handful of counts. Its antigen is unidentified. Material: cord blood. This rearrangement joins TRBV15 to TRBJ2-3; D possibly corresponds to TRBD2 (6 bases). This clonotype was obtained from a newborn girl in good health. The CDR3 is CATSRDRGLGTDTQYF. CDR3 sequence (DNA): TGTGCCACCAGCAGAGATCGGGGGTTAGGGACAGATACGCAGTATTTT.